The clone carrying this T cell receptor (beta chain) was recorded once. The data derive from a study of blood T cell repertoires in COVID-19. Study-wide background: Sample material is recorded as cDNA or gDNA derived from T cells, B-cell-depleted T cells, or PBMCs.

CDR1 SGDLS and CDR2 YYNGEE come from the germline V gene. The V and J ends lost 3 bases and 3 bases respectively, with 12 bases between them. The CDR3 is made up of 15 amino acids. Authors' methods: Amplification of reference gene primers provided the estimated nucleated cell counts. Sequencing was performed with immunoSEQ multiplex PCR; in TCRdb, only in-frame clones are kept and a portion is missing. V and J calls and clone size are those listed in that table; D and trimming were worked out from the DNA. The profile shows under 150,000 clones, 90% of them singletons. The sample comprised peripheral blood. The rearrangement joins TRBV9 to TRBJ1-4; D is unclear. This TCR was recovered from a man aged 45 to 65 with active COVID-19. The DNA for the CDR3 is TGTGCCAGCAGCGCTTACCCAGGTTCTAATGAAAAACTGTTTTTT. This gives the protein CASSAYPGSNEKLFF.